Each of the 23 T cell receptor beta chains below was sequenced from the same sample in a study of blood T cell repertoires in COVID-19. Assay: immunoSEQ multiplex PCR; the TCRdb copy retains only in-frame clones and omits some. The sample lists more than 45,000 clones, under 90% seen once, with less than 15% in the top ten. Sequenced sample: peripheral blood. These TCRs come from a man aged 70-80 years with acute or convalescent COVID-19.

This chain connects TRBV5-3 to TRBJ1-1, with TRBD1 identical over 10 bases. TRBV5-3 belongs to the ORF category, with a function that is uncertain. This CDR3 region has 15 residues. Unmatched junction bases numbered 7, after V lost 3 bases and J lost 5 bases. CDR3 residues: CARSSPDRGRTEAFF. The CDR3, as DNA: TGTGCCAGAAGCTCCCCTGACAGGGGGCGAACTGAAGCTTTCTTT.

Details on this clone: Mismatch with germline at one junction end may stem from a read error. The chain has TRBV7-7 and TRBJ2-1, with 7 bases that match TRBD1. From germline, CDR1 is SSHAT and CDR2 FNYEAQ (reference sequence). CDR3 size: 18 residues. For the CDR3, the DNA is TGTGCTAGCAGCATACGGGACATACAGGGGATTGGCTACAATGAGCAGTTCTTC. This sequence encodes CASSIRDIQGIGYNEQFF. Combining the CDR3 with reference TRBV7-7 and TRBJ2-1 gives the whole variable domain GAGVSQSPRYKVTKRGQDVTLRCDPISSHATLYWYQQALGQGPEFLTYFNYEAQPDKSGLPSDRFSAERPEGSISTLTIQRTEQRDSAMYRCASSIRDIQGIGYNEQFFGPGTRLTVL.

The chain's CDR3 is CASSRKQNTGKGNEQFF. As DNA, the CDR3 is TGTGCCAGCAGCCGGAAACAAAACACAGGGAAGGGCAATGAGCAGTTCTTC. V and J are TRBV5-4 and TRBJ2-1; tentatively, D is TRBD1 (6 bases). The V gene lost 4 bases and the J gene lost 6 bases, with 23 bases spanning the gap. Germline assignment: CDR1 SGHNT and CDR2 YYREEE (reference sequence). CDR3 length: 17 residues.

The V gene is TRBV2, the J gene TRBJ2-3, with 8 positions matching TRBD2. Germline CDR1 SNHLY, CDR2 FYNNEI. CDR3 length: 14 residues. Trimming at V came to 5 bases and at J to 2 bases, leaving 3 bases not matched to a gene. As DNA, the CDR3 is TGTGCCAGCAGTCTAGCGGGTTTCACAGATACGCAGTATTTT. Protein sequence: CASSLAGFTDTQYF.

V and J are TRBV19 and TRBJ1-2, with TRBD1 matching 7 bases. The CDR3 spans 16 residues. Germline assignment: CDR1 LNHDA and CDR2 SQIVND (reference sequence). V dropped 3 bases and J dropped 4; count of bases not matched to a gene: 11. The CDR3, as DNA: TGTGCCAGTAGTATTTCTTTTCCAGGGGGAACCTATGGCTACACCTTC. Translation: CASSISFPGGTYGYTF.

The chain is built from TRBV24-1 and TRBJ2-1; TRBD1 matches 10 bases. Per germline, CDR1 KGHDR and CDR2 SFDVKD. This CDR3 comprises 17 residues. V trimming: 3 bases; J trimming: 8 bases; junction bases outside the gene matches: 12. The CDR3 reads CATSDAKWGQGFDEQFF. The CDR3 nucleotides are TGTGCCACCAGTGATGCCAAATGGGGACAGGGGTTCGATGAGCAGTTCTTC.

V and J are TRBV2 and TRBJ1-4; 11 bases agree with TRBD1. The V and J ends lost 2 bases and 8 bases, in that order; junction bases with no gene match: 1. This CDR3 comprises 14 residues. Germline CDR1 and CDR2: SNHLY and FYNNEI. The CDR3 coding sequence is TGTGCCAGCAGTGAAAGGACAGGGGGCGAAAAACTGTTTTTT. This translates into CASSERTGGEKLFF.

This CDR3 is CASRGHLMNTEAFF. As DNA, the CDR3 is TGTGCCAGCAGGGGCCACCTAATGAACACTGAAGCTTTCTTT. This chain links TRBV6-5 with TRBJ1-1; no clear D. Trimming pared 6 bases from V and 0 bases from J, leaving 11 bases between. The CDR3 loop spans 14 amino acids. Germline CDR1 reads MNHEY; CDR2 reads SVGAGI.

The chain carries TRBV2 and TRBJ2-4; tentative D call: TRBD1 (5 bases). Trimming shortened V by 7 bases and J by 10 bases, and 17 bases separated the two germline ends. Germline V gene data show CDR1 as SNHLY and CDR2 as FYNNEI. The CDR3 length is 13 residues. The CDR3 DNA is TGTGCCAGCAAGGCTGGGGCAGGACCAATTCAGTACTTC. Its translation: CASKAGAGPIQYF.

CDR3 in DNA: TGTGCCAGCAGCTTAGGACAGGGGGCACTAGCCAAAAACATTCAGTACTTC. Translation: CASSLGQGALAKNIQYF. The chain combines TRBV7-2 with TRBJ2-4, with 10 bases that match TRBD1. Germline values: CDR1 SGHTA, CDR2 FQGNSA. V was clipped by 1 base and J by 0 bases; unmatched bases: 3. The CDR3 spans 17 residues.

The CDR3 protein is CASRRTGINEKLFF. CDR3 sequence (DNA): TGTGCCAGCAGACGGACAGGGATTAATGAAAAACTGTTTTTT. The J gene is TRBJ1-4, the V gene TRBV13; 8 nucleotides align to TRBD1. The V gene end was trimmed by 6 bases and the J gene end by 4 bases; junction bases not matched to a gene: 4. Germline loops: CDR1 PRHDT, CDR2 FYEKMQ (reference sequence). The CDR3 spans 14 residues.

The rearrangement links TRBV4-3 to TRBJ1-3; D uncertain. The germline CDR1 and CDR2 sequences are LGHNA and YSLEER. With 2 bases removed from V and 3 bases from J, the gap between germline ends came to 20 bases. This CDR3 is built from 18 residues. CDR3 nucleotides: TGCGCCAGCAGCCAACTTCCCCCCCGTTCAGGCGTTGGAAACACCATATATTTT. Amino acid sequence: CASSQLPPRSGVGNTIYF.

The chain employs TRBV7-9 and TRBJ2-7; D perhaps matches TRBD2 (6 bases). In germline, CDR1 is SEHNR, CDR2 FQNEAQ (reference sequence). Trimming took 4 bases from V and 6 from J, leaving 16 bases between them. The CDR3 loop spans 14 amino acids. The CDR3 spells CASSSRALGGEQYF. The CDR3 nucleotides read TGTGCCAGCAGCTCAAGGGCTCTGGGGGGCGAGCAGTACTTC.

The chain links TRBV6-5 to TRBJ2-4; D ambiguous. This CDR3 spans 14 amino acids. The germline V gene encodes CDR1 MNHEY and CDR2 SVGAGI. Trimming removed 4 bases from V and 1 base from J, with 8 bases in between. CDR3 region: CASSSGLAKNIQYF. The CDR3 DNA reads TGTGCCAGCAGTTCGGGTTTGGCCAAAAACATTCAGTACTTC.

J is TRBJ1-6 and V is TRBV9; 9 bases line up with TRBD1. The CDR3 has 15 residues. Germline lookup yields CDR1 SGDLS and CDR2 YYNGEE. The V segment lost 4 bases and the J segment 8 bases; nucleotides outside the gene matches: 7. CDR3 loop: CASSIEGQGDSPLHF. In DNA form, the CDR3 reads TGTGCCAGCAGCATCGAGGGACAGGGTGATTCACCCCTCCACTTT.

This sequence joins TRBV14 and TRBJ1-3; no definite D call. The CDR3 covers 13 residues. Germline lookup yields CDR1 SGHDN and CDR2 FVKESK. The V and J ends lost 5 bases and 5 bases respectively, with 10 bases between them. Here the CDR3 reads CASSGQFRNTIYF. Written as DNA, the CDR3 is TGTGCCAGCAGCGGGCAGTTTAGAAACACCATATATTTT. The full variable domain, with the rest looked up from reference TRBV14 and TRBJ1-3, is EAGVTQFPSHSVIEKGQTVTLRCDPISGHDNLYWYRRVMGKEIKFLLHFVKESKQDESGMPNNRFLAERTGGTYSTLKVQPAELEDSGVYFCASSGQFRNTIYFGEGSWLTVV.

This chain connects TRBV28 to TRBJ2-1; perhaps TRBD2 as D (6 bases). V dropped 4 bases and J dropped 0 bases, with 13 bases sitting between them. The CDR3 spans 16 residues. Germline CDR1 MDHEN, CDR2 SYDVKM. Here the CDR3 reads CASSSRRDSSYNEQFF. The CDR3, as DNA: TGTGCCAGCAGTTCACGGCGGGATAGCTCCTACAATGAGCAGTTCTTC.

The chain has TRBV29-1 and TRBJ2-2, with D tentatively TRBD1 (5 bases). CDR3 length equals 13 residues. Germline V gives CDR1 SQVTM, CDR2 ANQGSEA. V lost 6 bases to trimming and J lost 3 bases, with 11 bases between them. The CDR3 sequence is CSVLQDYTGELFF. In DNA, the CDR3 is TGCAGCGTGTTACAGGATTACACCGGGGAGCTGTTTTTT.

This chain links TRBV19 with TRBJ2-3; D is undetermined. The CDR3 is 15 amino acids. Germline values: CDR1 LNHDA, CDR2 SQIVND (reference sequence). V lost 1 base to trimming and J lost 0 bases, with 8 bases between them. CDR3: CASSIGSVSTDTQYF. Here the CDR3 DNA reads TGTGCCAGTAGTATAGGTTCGGTTAGCACAGATACGCAGTATTTT. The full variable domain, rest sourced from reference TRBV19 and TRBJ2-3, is DGGITQSPKYLFRKEGQNVTLSCEQNLNHDAMYWYRQDPGQGLRLIYYSQIVNDFQKGDIAEGYSVSREKKESFPLTVTSAQKNPTAFYLCASSIGSVSTDTQYFGPGTRLTVL.

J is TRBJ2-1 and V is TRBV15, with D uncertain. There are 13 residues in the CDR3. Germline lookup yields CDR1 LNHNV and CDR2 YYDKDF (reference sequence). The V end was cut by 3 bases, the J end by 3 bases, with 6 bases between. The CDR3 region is CATSSGYYNEQFF. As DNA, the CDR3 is TGTGCCACCAGCAGCGGGTACTACAATGAGCAGTTCTTC.

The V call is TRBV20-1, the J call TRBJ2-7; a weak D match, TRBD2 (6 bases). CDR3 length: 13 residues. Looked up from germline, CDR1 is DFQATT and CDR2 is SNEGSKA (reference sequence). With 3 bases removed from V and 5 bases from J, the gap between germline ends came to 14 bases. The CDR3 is CSASIGTSHEQYF. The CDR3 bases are TGCAGTGCTAGTATCGGGACTTCGCACGAGCAGTACTTC.

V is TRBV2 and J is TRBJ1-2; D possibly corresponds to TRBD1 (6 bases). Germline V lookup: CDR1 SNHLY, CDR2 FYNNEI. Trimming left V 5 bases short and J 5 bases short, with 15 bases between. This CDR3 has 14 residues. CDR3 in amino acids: CASSRDNHNYGYTF. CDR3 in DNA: TGTGCCAGCAGTAGGGACAACCATAATTATGGCTACACCTTC.

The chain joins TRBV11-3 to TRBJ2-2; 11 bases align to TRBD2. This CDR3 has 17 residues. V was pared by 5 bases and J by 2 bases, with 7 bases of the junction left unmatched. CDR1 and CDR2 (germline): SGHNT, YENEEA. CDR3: CASSPHRLAGNTGELFF. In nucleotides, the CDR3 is TGTGCCAGCAGCCCCCACCGACTAGCGGGAAACACCGGGGAGCTGTTTTTT.